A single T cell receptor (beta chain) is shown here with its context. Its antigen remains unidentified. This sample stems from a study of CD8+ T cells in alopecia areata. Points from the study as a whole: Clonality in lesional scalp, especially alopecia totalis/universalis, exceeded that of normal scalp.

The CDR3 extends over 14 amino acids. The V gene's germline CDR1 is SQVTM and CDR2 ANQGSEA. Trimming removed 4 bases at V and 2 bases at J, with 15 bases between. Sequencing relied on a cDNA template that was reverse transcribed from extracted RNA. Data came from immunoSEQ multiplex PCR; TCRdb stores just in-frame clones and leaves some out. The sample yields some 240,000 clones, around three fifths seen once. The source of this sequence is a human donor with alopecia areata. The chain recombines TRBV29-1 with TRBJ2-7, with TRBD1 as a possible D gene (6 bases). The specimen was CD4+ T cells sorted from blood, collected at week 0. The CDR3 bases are TGCAGCGTTGTGGTTGGCAGGGGAGCCTACGAGCAGTACTTC. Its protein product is CSVVVGRGAYEQYF.